These T cell receptor beta chains were read from a single sample in a study of control samples from healthy donors and cancer patients. Data came from immunoSEQ multiplex PCR; TCRdb stores just in-frame clones and leaves some out. Counted here are 90,000 to 150,000 clones, around nine tenths occurring once; the ten biggest clones make up about an eighth. Material for sequencing was blood. The receptors come from a man aged 25-45 years in good health. Both conserved end residues are part of each CDR3. A D gene is named only where the DNA matches it firmly. Clone size is stated in some rows and not others, as once, few, many or a class when expanded.

11	few	TRBV5-1	TRBJ2-5	.	CASSSQETQYF	TGCGCCAGCAGCTCCCAAGAGACCCAGTACTTC
13	.	TRBV5-1	TRBJ1-5	.	CASSLGENQPQHF	TGCGCCAGCAGCTTGGGGGAAAACCAGCCCCAGCATTTT
12	.	TRBV28	TRBJ1-5	.	CASSFRAQPQHF	TGTGCCAGCAGTTTTAGAGCCCAGCCCCAGCATTTT
14	.	TRBV5-1	TRBJ1-1	.	CASSIQGPNTEAFF	TGCGCCAGCAGCATCCAGGGGCCAAACACTGAAGCTTTCTTT
14	.	TRBV24-1	TRBJ1-5	.	CATGGGGRNQPQHF	TGTGCCACCGGAGGTGGGGGCCGCAATCAGCCCCAGCATTTT
13	.	TRBV30	TRBJ1-5	.	CAWGETDRSPQHF	TGTGCCTGGGGTGAGACTGATCGCTCGCCCCAGCATTTT
16	.	TRBV14	TRBJ1-3	.	CASSLGRLSSGNTIYF	TGTGCCAGCAGCCTTGGACGACTGAGCTCTGGAAACACCATATATTTT
13	.	TRBV14	TRBJ1-1	.	CASSQDWDTEAFF	TGTGCCAGCAGCCAAGATTGGGACACTGAAGCTTTCTTT
14	.	TRBV18	TRBJ1-1	.	CASSPPGGYGEAFF	TGTGCCAGCTCACCACCGGGGGGTTATGGTGAAGCTTTCTTT
13	.	TRBV6-1	TRBJ1-5	.	CASSERDGVFQHF	TGTGCCAGCAGTGAAAGGGACGGAGTATTCCAGCATTTT
14	.	TRBV5-4	TRBJ1-1	TRBD1	CASTGGGRSTEAFF	TGTGCCAGCACCGGAGGGGGCCGGAGCACTGAAGCTTTCTTT
12	few	TRBV27	TRBJ2-5	.	CASSHPQETQYF	TGTGCCAGCAGTCACCCTCAAGAGACCCAGTACTTC
12	.	TRBV11-2	TRBJ1-1	.	CASSSGRVEAFF	TGTGCCAGCAGCTCGGGACGGGTTGAAGCTTTCTTT
13	.	TRBV11-1	TRBJ1-5	.	CASSSTSNQPQHF	TGTGCCAGCAGCTCGACAAGCAATCAGCCCCAGCATTTT
14	.	TRBV11-2	TRBJ2-3	.	CASSLFQGSDTQYF	TGTGCCAGCAGCTTATTTCAGGGTTCAGATACGCAGTATTTT
11	.	TRBV7-2	TRBJ2-5	.	CASSIQETQYF	TGTGCCAGCAGTATCCAAGAGACCCAGTACTTC
19	.	TRBV19	TRBJ1-1	.	CASSPPLGFVGQLGTEAFF	TGTGCCAGTAGTCCCCCTTTAGGGTTTGTCGGACAGTTGGGAACTGAAGCTTTCTTT
16	.	TRBV5-1	TRBJ1-4	TRBD1	CASSAGTGASNEKLFF	TGCGCCAGCAGCGCCGGGACAGGCGCTTCGAATGAAAAACTGTTTTTT
12	.	TRBV7-9	TRBJ2-1	.	CASTGSGNEQFF	TGTGCCAGCACGGGGTCCGGCAATGAGCAGTTCTTC
16	.	TRBV9	TRBJ2-7	TRBD1	CASSESGQAPGHEQYF	TGTGCCAGCAGCGAATCGGGACAGGCCCCAGGGCACGAGCAGTACTTC
15	.	TRBV10-3	TRBJ2-7	.	CAISEALQGTYEQYF	TGTGCCATCAGTGAGGCCCTACAGGGCACCTACGAGCAGTACTTC
17	.	TRBV6-1	TRBJ2-3	TRBD2	CASSEAGTSAYTDTQYF	TGTGCCAGCAGTGAAGCGGGGACTAGCGCATACACAGATACGCAGTATTTT
13	once	TRBV6-5	TRBJ1-1	TRBD1	CASSLTGDGGAFF	TGTGCCAGCAGCCTTACAGGGGATGGGGGAGCTTTCTTT
13	once	TRBV9	TRBJ2-5	TRBD1	CASSLGQEETQYF	TGTGCCAGCAGCCTCGGACAGGAAGAGACCCAGTACTTC
15	.	TRBV7-2	TRBJ1-5	.	CASSPLADSNQPQHF	TGTGCCAGCAGCCCCCTAGCCGATAGCAATCAGCCCCAGCATTTT
21	.	TRBV3-1/TRBV3-2	TRBJ2-6	.	CASSLLDQRAPALSGANVLTF	TGTGCCAGCAGCCTACTAGATCAGCGGGCGCCCGCTCTTTCTGGGGCCAACGTCCTGACTTTC
16	.	TRBV10-1	TRBJ1-5	.	CASSTGNPYSNQPQHF	TGCGCCAGCAGCACCGGGAACCCGTATAGCAATCAGCCCCAGCATTTT
14	.	TRBV7-8	TRBJ2-2	.	CASSLGGRTGELFF	TGTGCCAGCAGCTTAGGGGGCCGGACCGGGGAGCTGTTTTTT
16	.	TRBV24-1	TRBJ2-1	.	CATPGSWGLSYNEQFF	TGTGCCACCCCCGGTTCATGGGGCCTCTCCTACAATGAGCAGTTCTTC
17	.	TRBV5-4	TRBJ1-1	.	CASSLAGAVSSYTEAFF	TGTGCCAGCAGCTTGGCCGGTGCAGTAAGTAGCTACACTGAAGCTTTCTTT
12	.	TRBV3-1/TRBV3-2	TRBJ2-5	TRBD1	CASKQGGETQYF	TGTGCCAGCAAACAGGGGGGTGAGACCCAGTACTTC
13	.	TRBV7-2	TRBJ2-2	.	CASSLAGGGELFF	TGTGCCAGCAGCTTAGCCGGGGGCGGGGAGCTGTTTTTT
15	.	TRBV2	TRBJ1-1	.	CASTRDNGMNTEAFF	TGTGCCAGCACCCGGGACAACGGGATGAACACTGAAGCTTTCTTT
15	few	TRBV5-1	TRBJ1-3	.	CASSSDSSSGNTIYF	TGCGCCAGCAGCTCGGACAGTAGCTCTGGAAACACCATATATTTT
14	.	TRBV6-5	TRBJ1-3	TRBD1	CASREGAGGNTIYF	TGTGCCAGCAGAGAGGGGGCTGGTGGAAACACCATATATTTT
14	.	TRBV6-5	TRBJ1-5	TRBD1	CASDATGSNQPQHF	TGTGCCAGCGACGCGACAGGGAGCAATCAGCCCCAGCATTTT
19	.	TRBV9	TRBJ2-5	TRBD2	CASSVDPIERGWSQETQYF	TGTGCCAGCAGCGTAGACCCAATCGAGCGGGGGTGGTCACAAGAGACCCAGTACTTC
15	.	TRBV7-3	TRBJ2-2	.	CASSLNRESTGELFF	TGTGCCAGCAGCTTGAACAGGGAGAGCACCGGGGAGCTGTTTTTT
16	.	TRBV5-6	TRBJ1-1	TRBD1	CASSLSPGQGATEAFF	TGTGCCAGCAGCCTATCACCGGGACAGGGGGCGACTGAAGCTTTCTTT
13	.	TRBV18	TRBJ1-2	.	CASSSGPDYGYTF	TGTGCCAGCTCATCCGGGCCAGACTATGGCTACACCTTC
12	.	TRBV2	TRBJ1-1	.	CASGDDRTEAFF	TGTGCCAGCGGGGACGACAGGACTGAAGCTTTCTTT
15	.	TRBV5-4	TRBJ2-3	.	CASSRTGTSQDTQYF	TGTGCCAGCAGTCGTACCGGGACCTCACAAGATACGCAGTATTTT
11	once	TRBV10-1	TRBJ2-5	.	CASSDGETQYF	TGCGCCAGCAGTGATGGGGAGACCCAGTACTTC
13	.	TRBV7-8	TRBJ2-1	.	CASTSGIYNEQFF	TGTGCCAGCACCTCCGGGATTTACAATGAGCAGTTCTTC
14	.	TRBV6-5	TRBJ1-4	TRBD1	CASRDRDRERKTVF	TGTGCCAGCAGGGACCGGGACAGGGAACGAAAAACTGTTTTT
14	.	TRBV6-2/TRBV6-3	TRBJ2-1	.	CASSSRTDSNEQFF	TGTGCCAGCAGTAGCCGGACAGATTCCAATGAGCAGTTCTTC
17	.	TRBV7-3	TRBJ2-1	TRBD2	CASSLGSASGGATEQFF	TGTGCCAGCAGCTTAGGTTCGGCTAGCGGGGGGGCCACTGAGCAGTTCTTC
17	.	TRBV18	TRBJ1-2	TRBD1	CASSLTQGAYNNYGYTF	TGTGCCAGCTCTCTTACACAGGGGGCCTATAACAACTATGGCTACACCTTC
12	.	TRBV5-1	TRBJ1-2	.	CASSDRNYGYTF	TGCGCCAGCAGCGACAGAAACTATGGCTACACCTTC
18	.	TRBV6-1	TRBJ1-1	.	CASSGPRGSTRMNTEAFF	TGTGCCAGCAGTGGACCTCGGGGCAGTACCAGAATGAACACTGAAGCTTTCTTT
13	.	TRBV7-2	TRBJ1-5	.	CASSLFGGQPQHF	TGTGCCAGCAGCTTATTCGGGGGCCAGCCCCAGCATTTT